The clone carrying this TCR beta chain came up many times. The data originate from a study of T cell repertoires in cytomegalovirus infection. Using its own MiXCR run on the reads, TCRdb lists one record per CDR3 protein. The profile shows 150,000 or so distinct CDR3 sequences, about 6% of them singletons. CDR3 size: 15 residues. With 0 bases clipped from V and 0 bases from J, the junction kept 2 bases outside the gene matches. The V gene's germline CDR1 is MGHRA and CDR2 YSYEKL. The chain has TRBV4-1 and TRBJ2-7, with TRBD2 matching over 7 bases. Sequencing was done on a sample of PBMCs. The clonotype originates from a human donor in good health (CMV status not recorded). Some clones in this sample may be carry-over from other donors' samples. Here the CDR3 reads CASSQEWGGSYEQYF. The CDR3 DNA reads as TGCGCCAGCAGCCAAGAATGGGGGGGCTCCTACGAGCAGTACTTC.